The rows below give T cell receptor beta chains drawn from one sample of a study of shared clonotypes between healthy human individuals. Method: immunoSEQ multiplex PCR; TCRdb's copy keeps in-frame clones and lacks some. In the table there are around 690,000 clones, 90% of which are singletons. Sequenced: memory CD8+ T cells from PBMCs. These receptors came from a man between 18 and 35 years old in good health. Some clones in this sample may be carry-over from other donors' samples. Each CDR3 is given with its conserved first and last residue. D genes are given only for firm matches. The size of a clone is reported for some rows only, either as once, few or many, or as a class for expanded clones.

TRBV6-1	.	TRBJ2-5	.	TGTGCCAGCAGTGCCCCGTATGCCCAGTACTTC	CASSAPYAQYF
TRBV4-1	.	TRBJ2-1	.	TGCGCCAGCAGCCAAGAGTGGTTCGTGAACAATGAGCAGTTCTTC	CASSQEWFVNNEQFF
TRBV6-1	.	TRBJ2-7	.	TGTGCCAGCAGTGAAGGAGGCTGGCCAGGGGCGTTCCAGTACTTC	CASSEGGWPGAFQYF
TRBV6-1	.	TRBJ2-4	.	TGTGCCAGCAGTGAAAAGGTTTCCCAGCAGATAGCCAAAAACATTCAGTACTTC	CASSEKVSQQIAKNIQYF
TRBV19	.	TRBJ1-1	.	TGTGCCAGTAGTATAGTTGCGGTCCGCTTTGGGGCCACTGAAGCTTTCTTT	CASSIVAVRFGATEAFF
TRBV19	TRBD1	TRBJ2-5	once	TGTGCCAGTAGTATCGGGGGGACAGGGTGGGAGACCCAGTACTTC	CASSIGGTGWETQYF
TRBV6-4	TRBD1	TRBJ2-2	.	TGTGCCAGCAGTGCAGGGACAGGGGATACCGGGGAGCTGTTTTTT	CASSAGTGDTGELFF
TRBV4-3	.	TRBJ1-2	.	TGCGCCAGCAGCCAAGAATCCGGGGCGCTGAATGGCTACACCTTC	CASSQESGALNGYTF
TRBV2	TRBD2	TRBJ2-7	.	TGTGCCAGCAGTGCATTACTAGCGGGAGGGCCGTACGAGCAGTACTTC	CASSALLAGGPYEQYF
TRBV2	.	TRBJ2-7	.	TGTGCCAGCAGTGAAGGTCGGGATCCTCCCTACGAGCAGTACTTC	CASSEGRDPPYEQYF
TRBV5-6	.	TRBJ2-3	once	TGTGCCAGCAGCCTCAGGGAAGATACGCAGTATTTT	CASSLREDTQYF
TRBV19	TRBD1	TRBJ2-1	once	TGTGCCAGTAGTATTAGGGACAGCTCCTACAATGAGCAGTTCTTC	CASSIRDSSYNEQFF